This paragraph covers one T cell receptor (beta chain) sequence. These data are taken from a study of blood T cell repertoires in COVID-19. The CDR3 sequence is 15 residues long. Trimming pared 0 bases from V and 5 bases from J, leaving 13 bases between. In germline, CDR1 is LGHNA, CDR2 YNFKEQ. Assay used: immunoSEQ multiplex PCR; TCRdb lists only in-frame clones, some missing. Counted here are approximately 470,000 clones, roughly nine tenths occurring once; the ten biggest clones make up about 0.65%. The TCR comes from a woman between 18 and 29 years old who had recovered from COVID-19. The chain joins TRBV4-2 to TRBJ1-1; no clear D. Material for sequencing was PBMCs or T cells enriched from blood (not recorded which). Written as DNA, the CDR3 is TGTGCCAGCAGCCAAGAAGGCGGGCTGAGTACTGAAGCTTTCTTT. This translates into CASSQEGGLSTEAFF.